This passage covers 4 T cell receptor beta chains from one sample sequenced in a study of Graves' ophthalmopathy and Graves' hyperthyroidism (dated 2018 in TCRdb). TCRdb lists the instrument as Illumina HiSeq 2000. For repertoire sequencing, TCR beta CDR3 regions were amplified from RNA transcripts. The first round of RT-PCR was done with HTBI primers and the Qiagen OneStep RT-PCR kit, and was followed by a second round of multiplex PCR, then size selection and purification. TCRdb reprocessed the public reads (quality trimming at Q25 with fastp, clone calling with MiXCR) and kept in-frame beta chains. Each record represents a unique CDR3 protein, reported with the most common genes and DNA among its rows. This sample has over 650,000 distinct CDR3 sequences in its table, and roughly two fifths of those were observed once. The leading ten clones occupy 2.5% to 3.5% of the sample. Sequencing input: peripheral blood. These receptors were taken from an adult man with Graves' ophthalmopathy.

The chain employs TRBV2 and TRBJ2-5, with 10 bases identical to TRBD1. The CDR3 covers 15 residues. Germline V gene lookup returns CDR1 SNHLY and CDR2 FYNNEI. The trim removed 2 bases at V and 7 bases at J, leaving 7 bases unmatched. The CDR3 DNA reads TGTGCCAGCAGTGAATCCGGACAGGGGGGGGTGACCCAGTACTTC. This sequence encodes CASSESGQGGVTQYF.

This clonotype was counted only a few times. The chain employs TRBV2 and TRBJ1-1; TRBD1 matches at 7 bases. Germline values: CDR1 SNHLY, CDR2 FYNNEI. The J segment lost 4 bases and the V segment lost 7 bases, leaving 9 bases of the junction unmatched. The CDR3 sequence is 14 residues long. The CDR3 coding sequence is TGTGCCAGCAATAACAGGGGAGTGGGCACTGAAGCTTTCTTT. It specifies CASNNRGVGTEAFF.

This clonotype was detected a few times. V is TRBV12-3 or TRBV12-4 and J is TRBJ2-7, with D unclear. Trimming removed 6 bases from V and 0 bases from J, with 12 bases in between. The CDR3 is 14 residues long. The CDR3 is CASSNPTSSYEQYF. The CDR3 bases are TGTGCCAGCAGCAACCCCACAAGCTCCTACGAGCAGTACTTC.

As to this clonotype: A read error may explain this, as a much larger clone is one base away. The J gene is TRBJ2-7, the V gene TRBV5-1; D is possibly TRBD1 or TRBD2 (5 bases each). The CDR3 is 12 amino acids. Germline V lookup: CDR1 SGHRS, CDR2 YFSETQ. CDR3 sequence: CASGFEGFEQYF. The CDR3 region has the DNA TGCGCCAGCGGCTTCGAGGGGTTCGAGCAGTACTTC. The full variable domain, its missing parts supplied by reference TRBV5-1 and TRBJ2-7, is KAGVTQTPRYLIKTRGQQVTLSCSPISGHRSVSWYQQTPGQGLQFLFEYFSETQRNKGNFPGRFSGRQFSNSRSEMNVSTLELGDSALYLCASGFEGFEQYFGPGTRLTVT.